Following are 18 T cell receptor beta chains from one sample sequenced in a study of T-cell reconstitution after alpha-beta-depleted transplantation in children (dated by TCRdb to the mid-2010s). The library was made by PCR. Sequencer: Illumina HiSeq 2500. TCR library preparation used molecular barcoding, with unique molecular identifiers applied to normalize quantification of the TCRbeta repertoire. The public reads were run again by TCRdb, first through fastp at Q25 and then through MiXCR, and only productive beta chains were kept. CDR3 protein sequences are deduplicated, and each keeps its most common genes and DNA. This sample is represented by 450,000 to 600,000 distinct CDR3 sequences; about 33% of them were singletons. The ten largest clones add up to approximately 2.3% of the sample. The starting material was PBMCs from the stem cell graft donor, obtained from the stem cell graft. These receptors originate from a human donor who donated a stem cell graft to a child with aplastic anemia.

The rearrangement uses TRBV7-2 and TRBJ1-2; D gene ambiguous. The V end lost 6 bases, the J end lost 2 bases, and 10 bases lay between the germline ends. From germline, CDR1 is SGHTA and CDR2 FQGNSA. The CDR3 sequence is 13 residues long. In nucleotides, the CDR3 is TGTGCCAGCAGACTGACGGGGAACTATGGCTACACCTTC. It is translated as CASRLTGNYGYTF.

This clonotype was seen many times. The V gene is TRBV20-1, the J gene TRBJ2-3; 7 bases match TRBD2. Germline trimming cut 6 bases from V and 4 bases from J; bases unmatched to any gene: 13. This CDR3 comprises 15 residues. The germline V gene has CDR1 DFQATT and CDR2 SNEGSKA (reference sequence). CDR3 nucleotide sequence: TGCAGTGCCAAGGCAGCGGGGAGGGCGCCAGATACGCAGTATTTT. It codes for CSAKAAGRAPDTQYF.

This clonotype was seen just once. The chain is built from TRBV6-1 and TRBJ2-5; a weak D match, TRBD2 (5 bases). The CDR3 spans 15 residues. The V gene's germline CDR1 is MNHNS and CDR2 SASEGT. Trimming removed 4 bases from V and 4 bases from J, with 16 bases in between. CDR3 residues: CASSGGFPHRETQYF. CDR3 DNA sequence: TGTGCCAGCAGTGGCGGGTTTCCCCACCGAGAGACCCAGTACTTC.

This chain uses TRBV7-2 with TRBJ2-2; 8 bases agree with TRBD2. CDR1 is SGHTA and CDR2 is FQGNSA in the germline V gene. This CDR3 has 16 amino acids. Trimming cost V 5 bases and J 5 bases; bases outside gene matches: 10. This CDR3 is CASSPSSGSGTGELFF. CDR3 nucleotides: TGTGCCAGCAGCCCAAGCAGCGGGAGCGGGACCGGGGAGCTGTTTTTT.

This clonotype was seen a few times. The chain employs TRBV12-3 or TRBV12-4 and TRBJ2-7, with TRBD2 as a possible D gene (5 bases). V lost 6 bases to trimming and J lost 7 bases, with 10 bases between them. The CDR3 runs to 11 residues. This CDR3 is CASSSSGEQYF. The CDR3 DNA follows: TGTGCCAGCAGCTCATCGGGAGAGCAGTACTTC.

The gene calls are TRBV6-2 or TRBV6-3 and TRBJ2-2; 7 bases map to TRBD2. Per the germline V gene, CDR1 is MNHEY and CDR2 is SVGEGT. The CDR3 consists of 15 residues. J gave up 3 bases and V 6 bases, and 7 bases lay outside the gene matches. The CDR3 nucleotides are TGTGCCAGCAGGGGACCGACTAGCCACACCGGGGAGCTGTTTTTT. Amino acids: CASRGPTSHTGELFF.

In this sample, this clonotype turned up a few times. The chain recombines TRBV7-2 with TRBJ2-1, with D tentatively TRBD1 (6 bases). The germline CDR1 and CDR2 sequences are SGHTA and FQGNSA. The CDR3 length is 12 residues. V was cut by 5 bases and J by 11 bases, with 13 bases left in between. CDR3 DNA sequence: TGTGCCAGCAGCCTCCAGGGGCCGAAGCAGTTCTTC. Translating it yields CASSLQGPKQFF.

For the CDR3, the DNA is TGTGCCAGCAGCCCGTTGCGACAGGGATCGGCTTTCTTT. Translating gives CASSPLRQGSAFF. The chain joins TRBV14 to TRBJ1-1; 7 bases are shared with TRBD1. Unmatched junction bases numbered 10, after V lost 4 bases and J lost 11 bases. Looked up from germline, CDR1 is SGHDN and CDR2 is FVKESK. This CDR3 has 13 residues. Complete variable domain (other parts from reference TRBV14 and TRBJ1-1): EAGVTQFPSHSVIEKGQTVTLRCDPISGHDNLYWYRRVMGKEIKFLLHFVKESKQDESGMPNNRFLAERTGGTYSTLKVQPAELEDSGVYFCASSPLRQGSAFFGQGTRLTVV.

The CDR3 protein is CASSPGGGKGYTF. The CDR3 DNA reads TGTGCCAGCAGTCCAGGAGGGGGAAAAGGCTACACCTTC. The V and J genes are TRBV28 and TRBJ1-2; D might be TRBD1 (6 bases). The germline V gene has CDR1 MDHEN and CDR2 SYDVKM. V lost 5 bases, J lost 8 bases, and 15 bases lay in between. The CDR3 length is 13 residues.

In its sample, this clonotype was seen once. The chain has TRBV6-2 or TRBV6-3 and TRBJ2-4; TRBD2 matches 16 bases. The CDR3 loop spans 20 amino acids. V shed 0 bases and J 2 bases; nucleotides not matched to a gene: 7. Germline-derived CDR1 and CDR2 are MNHEY and SVGEGT. CDR3 sequence (DNA): TGTGCCAGCAGTTACTCGGGACCGGGACTAGCGGGAGGGTCCAAAAACATTCAGTACTTC. It yields the protein CASSYSGPGLAGGSKNIQYF.

This clonotype was picked up a small number of times. The chain uses TRBV27 and TRBJ1-6, with D hard to call. The CDR3 covers 14 residues. Trimming stripped 3 bases from V and 6 bases from J, with 9 bases between. From germline, CDR1 is MNHEY and CDR2 SMNVEV (reference sequence). The DNA for the CDR3 is TGTGCCAGCAGTTTGCCAGGTTCTAATTCACCCCTCCACTTT. It is translated as CASSLPGSNSPLHF.

This clonotype came up a few times. This chain links TRBV20-1 with TRBJ1-1; D remains ambiguous. Germline CDR1 and CDR2: DFQATT and SNEGSKA (reference sequence). CDR3 size: 14 residues. Between the trimmed V and J ends, which lost 5 bases and 3 bases, there was a span of 16 bases. CDR3 residues: CSARIRVWDTEAFF. CDR3 in DNA: TGCAGTGCTCGGATACGTGTATGGGACACTGAAGCTTTCTTT.

The chain uses TRBV12-5 and TRBJ2-1; TRBD2 is a possible D gene (5 bases). V dropped 4 bases and J dropped 4 bases, with 14 bases sitting between them. The CDR3 is made up of 15 amino acids. From germline, CDR1 is LGHNT and CDR2 FRNRAP. In DNA, the CDR3 is TGTGCTAGTGGTTCCGGACTCGTCTTATACAATGAGCAGTTCTTC. It encodes CASGSGLVLYNEQFF.

This clonotype was found a few times. This sequence joins TRBV20-1 and TRBJ2-1, with 13 bases identical to TRBD2. CDR1 and CDR2 (germline): DFQATT, SNEGSKA (reference sequence). The CDR3 loop spans 19 amino acids. J gave up 0 bases and V 3 bases, and 11 bases lay outside the gene matches. CDR3 region: CSASVLAGGSRSSYNEQFF. CDR3 sequence (DNA): TGCAGTGCTAGCGTACTAGCGGGAGGGTCTAGAAGCTCCTACAATGAGCAGTTCTTC.

The genes are TRBV29-1 and TRBJ1-1; TRBD1 is a possible D gene (6 bases). In germline, CDR1 is SQVTM, CDR2 ANQGSEA. There are 11 residues in the CDR3. Between the trimmed V and J ends, which lost 4 bases and 9 bases, there was a span of 12 bases. The CDR3, as DNA: TGCAGCGTTGTGCTAGGGGACAAAGCTTTCTTT. This codes for CSVVLGDKAFF.

This chain uses TRBV5-5 with TRBJ1-1; D is unclear. The CDR3 loop spans 13 amino acids. Trimming took 3 bases from V and 5 from J, leaving 11 bases between them. Germline lookup yields CDR1 SGHKS and CDR2 YYEKEE (reference sequence). CDR3 nucleotide sequence: TGTGCCAGCAGCTCTATGGGAAGGACTGAAGCTTTCTTT. Translated: CASSSMGRTEAFF.

The sample holds many counts of this clonotype. The CDR3 loop reads CASSLERTDTQYF. The CDR3 nucleotides read TGTGCCAGCAGCTTGGAGCGAACAGATACGCAGTATTTT. The chain employs TRBV5-6 and TRBJ2-3; D not resolved. Germline assignment: CDR1 SGHDT and CDR2 YYEEEE. The CDR3 is made up of 13 amino acids. The V gene lost 0 bases and the J gene lost 3 bases, with 5 bases spanning the gap.

This chain links TRBV24-1 with TRBJ1-5, with D uncertain. The CDR3 runs to 13 residues. V lost 4 bases and J lost 1, with 4 bases in between. CDR1 is KGHDR and CDR2 is SFDVKD in the germline V gene. This CDR3 is CATSEGSNQPQHF. The CDR3 region has the DNA TGTGCCACCAGTGAAGGAAGCAATCAGCCCCAGCATTTT.